Given below is one TCR beta chain in context. The table came from immunoSEQ multiplex PCR; TCRdb's copy has only in-frame clones and leaves some out. This sample yields 120,000 to 150,000 clones, of which roughly 93% are seen a single time; 5% to 7% belongs to the top ten. V was cut by 1 base and J by 9 bases, with 7 bases left in between. CDR3 length: 12 amino acids. The germline V gene has CDR1 SGHTA and CDR2 FQGNSA. This specimen belongs to a study of control samples from healthy donors and cancer patients. The material sequenced was blood. The TCR was taken from a man younger than 30 in good health. V and J are TRBV7-2 and TRBJ2-1; D is unclear. As DNA, the CDR3 is TGTGCCAGCAGCTTAGGTTTGGGTGAGCAGTTCTTC. Residues: CASSLGLGEQFF.